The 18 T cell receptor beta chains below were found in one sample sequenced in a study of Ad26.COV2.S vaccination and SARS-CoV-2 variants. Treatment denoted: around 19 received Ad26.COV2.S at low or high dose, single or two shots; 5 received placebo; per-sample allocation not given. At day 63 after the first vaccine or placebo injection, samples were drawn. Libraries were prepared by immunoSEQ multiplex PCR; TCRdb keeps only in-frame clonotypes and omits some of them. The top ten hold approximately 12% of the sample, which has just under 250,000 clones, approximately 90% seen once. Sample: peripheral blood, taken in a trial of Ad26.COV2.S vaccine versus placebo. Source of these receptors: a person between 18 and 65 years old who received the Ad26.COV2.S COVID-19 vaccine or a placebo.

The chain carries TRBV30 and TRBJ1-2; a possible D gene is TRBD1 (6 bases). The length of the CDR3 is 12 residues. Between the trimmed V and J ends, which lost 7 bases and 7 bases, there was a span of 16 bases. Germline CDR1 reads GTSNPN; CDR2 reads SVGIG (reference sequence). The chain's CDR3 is CASPGHQTGYTF. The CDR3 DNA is TGTGCCTCCCCGGGACATCAGACTGGCTACACCTTC. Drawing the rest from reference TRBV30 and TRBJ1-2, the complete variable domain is SQTIHQWPATLVQPVGSPLSLECTVEGTSNPNLYWYRQAAGRGLQLLFYSVGIGQISSEVPQNLSASRPQDRQFILSSKKLLLSDSGFYLCASPGHQTGYTFGSGTRLTVV.

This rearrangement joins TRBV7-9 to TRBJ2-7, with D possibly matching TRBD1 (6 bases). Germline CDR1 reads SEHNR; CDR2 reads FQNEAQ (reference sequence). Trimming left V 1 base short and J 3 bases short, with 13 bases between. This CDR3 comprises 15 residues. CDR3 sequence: CASSLVQGPGYEQYF. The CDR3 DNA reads TGTGCCAGCAGCTTAGTCCAGGGGCCTGGCTACGAGCAGTACTTC.

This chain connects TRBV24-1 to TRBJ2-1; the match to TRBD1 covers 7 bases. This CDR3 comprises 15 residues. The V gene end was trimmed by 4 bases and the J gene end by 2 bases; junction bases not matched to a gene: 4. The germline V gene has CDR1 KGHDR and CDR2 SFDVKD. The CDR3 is CATSEPGGPYNEQFF. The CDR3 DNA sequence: TGTGCCACCAGTGAACCAGGGGGACCCTACAATGAGCAGTTCTTC.

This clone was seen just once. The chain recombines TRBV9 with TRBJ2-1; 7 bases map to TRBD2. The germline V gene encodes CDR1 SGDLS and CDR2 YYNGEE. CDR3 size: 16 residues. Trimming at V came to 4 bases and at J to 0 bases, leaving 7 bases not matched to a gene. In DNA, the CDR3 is TGTGCCAGCAGCCTAGCGGTTGTCAGCTCCTACAATGAGCAGTTCTTC. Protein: CASSLAVVSSYNEQFF.

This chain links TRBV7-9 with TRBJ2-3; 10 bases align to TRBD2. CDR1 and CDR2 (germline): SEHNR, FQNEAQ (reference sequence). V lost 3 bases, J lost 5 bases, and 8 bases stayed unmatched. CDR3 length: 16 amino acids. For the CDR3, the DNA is TGTGCCAGCAGCTTCTTGCTAGCGGGAGTGGAAGATACGCAGTATTTT. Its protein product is CASSFLLAGVEDTQYF.

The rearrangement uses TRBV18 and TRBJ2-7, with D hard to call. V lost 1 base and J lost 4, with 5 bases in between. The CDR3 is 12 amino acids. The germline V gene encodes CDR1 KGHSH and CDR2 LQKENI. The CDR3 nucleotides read TGTGCCAGCTCACCACAGAGTTACGAGCAGTACTTC. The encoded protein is CASSPQSYEQYF. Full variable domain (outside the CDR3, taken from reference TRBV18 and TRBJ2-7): NAGVMQNPRHLVRRRGQEARLRCSPMKGHSHVYWYRQLPEEGLKFMVYLQKENIIDESGMPKERFSAEFPKEGPSILRIQQVVRGDSAAYFCASSPQSYEQYFGPGTRLTVT.

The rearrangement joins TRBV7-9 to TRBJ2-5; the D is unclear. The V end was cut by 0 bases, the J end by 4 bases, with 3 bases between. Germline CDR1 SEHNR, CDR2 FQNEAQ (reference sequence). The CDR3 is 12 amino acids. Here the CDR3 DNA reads TGTGCCAGCAGCTTAGCCGGAGAGACCCAGTACTTC. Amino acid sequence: CASSLAGETQYF. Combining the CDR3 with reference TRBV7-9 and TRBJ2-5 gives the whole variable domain DTGVSQNPRHKITKRGQNVTFRCDPISEHNRLYWYRQTLGQGPEFLTYFQNEAQLEKSRLLSDRFSAERPKGSFSTLEIQRTEQGDSAMYLCASSLAGETQYFGPGTRLLVL.

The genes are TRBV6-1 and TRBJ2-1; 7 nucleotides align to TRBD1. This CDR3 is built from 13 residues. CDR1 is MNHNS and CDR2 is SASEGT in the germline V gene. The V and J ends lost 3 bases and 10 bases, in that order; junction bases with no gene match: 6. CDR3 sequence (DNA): TGTGCCAGCAGTGAGACAGGGTTTAGAGAGCAGTTCTTC. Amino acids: CASSETGFREQFF.

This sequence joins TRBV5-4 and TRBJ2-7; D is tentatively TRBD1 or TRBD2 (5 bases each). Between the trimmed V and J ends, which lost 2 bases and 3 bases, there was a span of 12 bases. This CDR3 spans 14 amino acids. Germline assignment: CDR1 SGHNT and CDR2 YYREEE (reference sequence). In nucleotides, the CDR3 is TGTGCCAGCAGCTTAAACAGGAGGAGCTACGAGCAGTACTTC. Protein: CASSLNRRSYEQYF.

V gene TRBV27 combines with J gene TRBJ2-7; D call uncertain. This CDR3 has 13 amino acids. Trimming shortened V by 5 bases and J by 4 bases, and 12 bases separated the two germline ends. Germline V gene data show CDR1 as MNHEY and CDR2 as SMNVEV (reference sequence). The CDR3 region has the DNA TGTGCCAGCAGTCCGATTGGGGAATACGAGCAGTACTTC. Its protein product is CASSPIGEYEQYF.

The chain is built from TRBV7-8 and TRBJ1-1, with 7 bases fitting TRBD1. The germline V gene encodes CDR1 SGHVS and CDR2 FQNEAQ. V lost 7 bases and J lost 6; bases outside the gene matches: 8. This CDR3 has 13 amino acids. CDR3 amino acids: CASILGGTAEAFF. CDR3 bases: TGTGCCAGCATTCTGGGGGGGACAGCTGAAGCTTTCTTT.

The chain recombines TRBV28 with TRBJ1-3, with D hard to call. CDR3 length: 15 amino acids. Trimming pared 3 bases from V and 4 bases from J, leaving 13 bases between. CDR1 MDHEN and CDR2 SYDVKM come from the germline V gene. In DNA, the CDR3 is TGTGCCAGCAGTTTGGACTTATTGAAGGGAAACACCATATATTTT. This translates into CASSLDLLKGNTIYF.

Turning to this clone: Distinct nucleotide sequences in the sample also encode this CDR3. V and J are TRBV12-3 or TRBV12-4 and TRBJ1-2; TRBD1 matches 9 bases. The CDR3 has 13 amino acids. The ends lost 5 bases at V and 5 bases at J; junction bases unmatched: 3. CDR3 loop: CASSLGQGYGYTF. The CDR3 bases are TGTGCCAGCAGTCTCGGACAGGGGTATGGCTACACCTTC.

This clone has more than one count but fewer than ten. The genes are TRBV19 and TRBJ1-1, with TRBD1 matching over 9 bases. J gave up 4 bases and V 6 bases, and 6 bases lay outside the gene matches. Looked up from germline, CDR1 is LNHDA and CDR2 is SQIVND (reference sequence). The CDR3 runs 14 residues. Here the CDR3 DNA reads TGTGCCAGTAGGGGACAGGGATCGGGCACTGAAGCTTTCTTT. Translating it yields CASRGQGSGTEAFF.

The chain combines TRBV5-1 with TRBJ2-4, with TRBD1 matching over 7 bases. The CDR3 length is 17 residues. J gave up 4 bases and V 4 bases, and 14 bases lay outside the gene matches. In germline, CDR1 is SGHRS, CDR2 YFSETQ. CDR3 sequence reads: CASSLANLQGNKNIQYF. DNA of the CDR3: TGCGCCAGCAGCCTCGCAAACCTACAGGGGAATAAAAACATTCAGTACTTC.

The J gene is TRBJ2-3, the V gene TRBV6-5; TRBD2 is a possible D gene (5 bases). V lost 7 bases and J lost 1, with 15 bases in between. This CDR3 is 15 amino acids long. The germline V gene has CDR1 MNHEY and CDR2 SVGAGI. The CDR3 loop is CASTSESRGTDTQYF. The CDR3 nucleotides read TGTGCCAGCACCAGTGAATCGAGGGGCACAGATACGCAGTATTTT.

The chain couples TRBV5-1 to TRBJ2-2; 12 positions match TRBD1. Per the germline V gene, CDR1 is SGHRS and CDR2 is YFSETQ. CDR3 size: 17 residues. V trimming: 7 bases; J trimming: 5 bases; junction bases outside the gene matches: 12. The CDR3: CASDSSGTGGLTGELFF. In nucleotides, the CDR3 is TGCGCCAGCGACTCCTCCGGGACAGGGGGCCTAACCGGGGAGCTGTTTTTT.

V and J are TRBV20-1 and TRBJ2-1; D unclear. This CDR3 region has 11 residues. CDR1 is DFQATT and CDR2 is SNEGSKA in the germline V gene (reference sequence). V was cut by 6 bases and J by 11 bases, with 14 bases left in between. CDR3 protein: CSAFREVKQFF. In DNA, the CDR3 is TGCAGTGCCTTTCGAGAGGTGAAGCAGTTCTTC.